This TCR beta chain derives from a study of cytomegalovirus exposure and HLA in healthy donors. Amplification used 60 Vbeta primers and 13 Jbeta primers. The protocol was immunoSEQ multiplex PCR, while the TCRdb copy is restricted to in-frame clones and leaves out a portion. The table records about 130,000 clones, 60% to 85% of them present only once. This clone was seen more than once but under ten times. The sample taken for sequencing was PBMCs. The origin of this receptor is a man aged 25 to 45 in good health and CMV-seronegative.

The CDR3 DNA follows: TGCGCCAGCAGCCAAGTACGGGGGGGTTCTTGGGTCAATGAGCAGTTCTTC. It is translated as CASSQVRGGSWVNEQFF. This chain connects TRBV4-1 to TRBJ2-1, with TRBD2 matching over 8 bases. The CDR3 consists of 17 residues. Germline V gene data show CDR1 as MGHRA and CDR2 as YSYEKL. J was trimmed by 6 bases and V by 1 base; bases with no gene match: 11.